This T cell receptor beta chain was captured by sequencing in a study of blood T cell repertoires in COVID-19. Produced via immunoSEQ multiplex PCR; TCRdb's table is partial and in-frame only. The sample gives 63,000 or so clones, 82% of which show up once; about 16% is in the top ten. The V segment lost 5 bases and the J segment 3 bases; nucleotides outside the gene matches: 9. Germline values: CDR1 SGHTA, CDR2 FQGNSA. CDR3 size: 15 residues. The sequenced sample was peripheral blood. The sequence was collected from an elderly man with active COVID-19. This sequence joins TRBV7-2 and TRBJ2-7, with TRBD2 matching over 8 bases. DNA of the CDR3: TGTGCCAGCAGCCCAAAAATAGCGGGAAACTACGAGCAGTACTTC. It encodes CASSPKIAGNYEQYF.